The rows below give T cell receptor beta chains drawn from one sample of a study of beta chain features in type 1 diabetes. Produced via immunoSEQ multiplex PCR; TCRdb's table is partial and in-frame only. The table shows about 710,000 clones, with 11% to 15% occurring only once. Sequenced material: naive CD4+ T cells from blood. All receptors come from a man aged 18 to 30 with type 1 diabetes. Each CDR3 is given with its conserved first and last residue. D genes are given only for firm matches. Clone size appears in some rows only: once, few, many, or a class for an expanded clone.

CDR3 length: 16
clone size: few
J gene: TRBJ2-2
D gene: .
V gene: TRBV10-3
CDR3 DNA: TGTGCCATCAGTGAGTCGTCGGGGCAGAACACCGGGGAGCTGTTTTTT
CDR3 protein: CAISESSGQNTGELFF

CDR3 length: 12
clone size: few
J gene: TRBJ2-3
D gene: .
V gene: TRBV7-2
CDR3 DNA: TGTGCCAGCAGCCCCGGGTATGATACGCAGTATTTT
CDR3 protein: CASSPGYDTQYF

CDR3 length: 13
clone size: few
J gene: TRBJ2-3
D gene: .
V gene: TRBV7-9
CDR3 DNA: TGTGCCAGCAGCTTAGGCGGCACAGATACGCAGTATTTT
CDR3 protein: CASSLGGTDTQYF

CDR3 length: 15
clone size: .
J gene: TRBJ2-5
D gene: .
V gene: TRBV11-1
CDR3 DNA: TGTGCCAGCAGCTTATGGGGGGATTTGGGAGAGACCCAGTACTTC
CDR3 protein: CASSLWGDLGETQYF

CDR3 length: 15
clone size: few
J gene: TRBJ2-1
D gene: TRBD1
V gene: TRBV18
CDR3 DNA: TGTGCCAGCTCTCACAGGGGTGTAGACTACAATGAGCAGTTCTTC
CDR3 protein: CASSHRGVDYNEQFF

CDR3 length: 15
clone size: few
J gene: TRBJ2-7
D gene: TRBD1
V gene: TRBV5-1
CDR3 DNA: TGCGCCAGCAACGCTGCCCCCGGACAGGGTCGCGAGCAGTACTTC
CDR3 protein: CASNAAPGQGREQYF

CDR3 length: 14
clone size: few
J gene: TRBJ2-5
D gene: .
V gene: TRBV9
CDR3 DNA: TGTGCCAGCAGCGTAACTGGAAGTCAAGAGACCCAGTACTTC
CDR3 protein: CASSVTGSQETQYF

CDR3 length: 15
clone size: .
J gene: TRBJ1-2
D gene: .
V gene: TRBV27
CDR3 DNA: TGTGCCAGCAGTTCCGATCCCGGCGCTTCCTATGGCTACACCTTC
CDR3 protein: CASSSDPGASYGYTF

CDR3 length: 14
clone size: few
J gene: TRBJ2-5
D gene: .
V gene: TRBV27
CDR3 DNA: TGTGCCAGCAGTCATAGCGGCACCCAAGAGACCCAGTACTTC
CDR3 protein: CASSHSGTQETQYF

CDR3 length: 15
clone size: .
J gene: TRBJ2-3
D gene: .
V gene: TRBV6-5
CDR3 DNA: TGTGCCAGCAGTTCGGCCGGGACCCACACAGATACGCAGTATTTT
CDR3 protein: CASSSAGTHTDTQYF

CDR3 length: 14
clone size: few
J gene: TRBJ2-1
D gene: TRBD1
V gene: TRBV29-1
CDR3 DNA: TGCAGCACGAGCTCGGGACAGGTCTACAATGAGCAGTTCTTC
CDR3 protein: CSTSSGQVYNEQFF

CDR3 length: 13
clone size: few
J gene: TRBJ1-2
D gene: .
V gene: TRBV30
CDR3 DNA: TGTGCCTGGGCGGGGCATCCTGGCTATGGCTACACCTTC
CDR3 protein: CAWAGHPGYGYTF

CDR3 length: 18
clone size: few
J gene: TRBJ2-3
D gene: .
V gene: TRBV9
CDR3 DNA: TGTGCCAGCAGCGCGACCGGGACACGGCCGGTTGGGCAAGATACGCAGTATTTT
CDR3 protein: CASSATGTRPVGQDTQYF

CDR3 length: 14
clone size: .
J gene: TRBJ2-1
D gene: .
V gene: TRBV14
CDR3 DNA: TGTGCCAGCAGCCAAGTTTCACTCTACAATGAGCAGTTCTTC
CDR3 protein: CASSQVSLYNEQFF

CDR3 length: 17
clone size: few
J gene: TRBJ2-3
D gene: TRBD1
V gene: TRBV4-3
CDR3 DNA: TGCGCCAGCAGCCGCTCACAGGGGGCCGGCAGCACAGATACGCAGTATTTT
CDR3 protein: CASSRSQGAGSTDTQYF

CDR3 length: 13
clone size: .
J gene: TRBJ2-2
D gene: .
V gene: TRBV5-6
CDR3 DNA: TGTGCCAGCAGCGGGGGGAACACCGGGGAGCTGTTTTTT
CDR3 protein: CASSGGNTGELFF

CDR3 length: 18
clone size: few
J gene: TRBJ2-7
D gene: TRBD2
V gene: TRBV6-1
CDR3 DNA: TGTGCCAGCAGTGGACAATGGCCCAGCGGGACGGGGACCTACGAGCAGTACTTC
CDR3 protein: CASSGQWPSGTGTYEQYF

CDR3 length: 15
clone size: .
J gene: TRBJ1-1
D gene: .
V gene: TRBV9
CDR3 DNA: TGTGCCAGCAGAACCGGGACACAGGCGTCCACTGAAGCTTTCTTT
CDR3 protein: CASRTGTQASTEAFF

CDR3 length: 13
clone size: few
J gene: TRBJ1-1
D gene: .
V gene: TRBV23-1
CDR3 DNA: TGCGCCAGCAGTCAGAGAAGGAACACTGAAGCTTTCTTT
CDR3 protein: CASSQRRNTEAFF

CDR3 length: 13
clone size: .
J gene: TRBJ1-2
D gene: TRBD1
V gene: TRBV28
CDR3 DNA: TGTGCCAGCAGACTTCAGGGGGCTGATGGCTACACCTTC
CDR3 protein: CASRLQGADGYTF

CDR3 length: 12
clone size: few
J gene: TRBJ1-2
D gene: .
V gene: TRBV30
CDR3 DNA: TGTGCCTGGAGTTGGGATCGGCTTGGCTACACCTTC
CDR3 protein: CAWSWDRLGYTF

CDR3 length: 14
clone size: .
J gene: TRBJ2-5
D gene: .
V gene: TRBV7-2
CDR3 DNA: TGTGCCAGCGGGGAAGACGCCCAAATAGGGACCCAGTACTTC
CDR3 protein: CASGEDAQIGTQYF

CDR3 length: 16
clone size: few
J gene: TRBJ1-2
D gene: TRBD1
V gene: TRBV19
CDR3 DNA: TGTGCCAGTAGTATATCTGGACAGGGGTTCGTCTATGGCTACACCTTC
CDR3 protein: CASSISGQGFVYGYTF

CDR3 length: 13
clone size: .
J gene: TRBJ2-3
D gene: .
V gene: TRBV28
CDR3 DNA: TGTGCCAGCAGCACCCCCGGGACAGATACGCAGTATTTT
CDR3 protein: CASSTPGTDTQYF

CDR3 length: 14
clone size: .
J gene: TRBJ1-1
D gene: TRBD1
V gene: TRBV28
CDR3 DNA: TGTGCCAGCAGCACCTCCGGGACAGTCAAAGTAGCTTTCTTT
CDR3 protein: CASSTSGTVKVAFF

CDR3 length: 18
clone size: .
J gene: TRBJ2-1
D gene: TRBD2
V gene: TRBV13
CDR3 DNA: TGTGCCAGCAGCTTAAAATTTAAGCGGGGGGTTATCTACAATGAGCAGTTCTTC
CDR3 protein: CASSLKFKRGVIYNEQFF

CDR3 length: 13
clone size: .
J gene: TRBJ2-7
D gene: .
V gene: TRBV18
CDR3 DNA: TGTGCCAGCTCACCACCAGGGTCGAGCGAGCAGTACTTC
CDR3 protein: CASSPPGSSEQYF

CDR3 length: 14
clone size: .
J gene: TRBJ1-2
D gene: TRBD1
V gene: TRBV25-1
CDR3 DNA: TGTGCCAGCAGGGGGACAGGGGGCGCACATGGCTACACCTTC
CDR3 protein: CASRGTGGAHGYTF

CDR3 length: 12
clone size: few
J gene: TRBJ2-1
D gene: .
V gene: TRBV29-1
CDR3 DNA: TGCAGCGTAGGGAGCTCCTACAATGAGCAGTTCTTC
CDR3 protein: CSVGSSYNEQFF

CDR3 length: 13
clone size: few
J gene: TRBJ2-3
D gene: .
V gene: TRBV10-3
CDR3 DNA: TGTGCCACCTACGGGACTCTTGGTGATACGCAGTATTTT
CDR3 protein: CATYGTLGDTQYF

CDR3 length: 16
clone size: .
J gene: TRBJ1-2
D gene: TRBD1
V gene: TRBV28
CDR3 DNA: TGTGCCAGCAGGTCTACCGGGACAGCTACTAACTATGGCTACACCTTC
CDR3 protein: CASRSTGTATNYGYTF

CDR3 length: 11
clone size: .
J gene: TRBJ2-7
D gene: .
V gene: TRBV30
CDR3 DNA: TGTGCCTGGAGTGTTTATAACGAGCAGTACTTC
CDR3 protein: CAWSVYNEQYF

CDR3 length: 13
clone size: .
J gene: TRBJ2-5
D gene: .
V gene: TRBV5-1
CDR3 DNA: TGCGCCAGCAGCCCGGACAACCAAGAGACCCAGTACTTC
CDR3 protein: CASSPDNQETQYF

CDR3 length: 16
clone size: few
J gene: TRBJ2-3
D gene: TRBD2
V gene: TRBV11-2
CDR3 DNA: TGTGCCAGCAGCTCCTTAGCGGGCGCCGGCCCAGATACGCAGTATTTT
CDR3 protein: CASSSLAGAGPDTQYF